What follows are 23 T cell receptor beta chains derived from one specimen sequenced in a study of Ad26.COV2.S vaccination and SARS-CoV-2 variants. Libraries were prepared by immunoSEQ multiplex PCR; TCRdb keeps only in-frame clonotypes and omits some of them. The profile shows about 350,000 clones, 92% of them singletons. Sequenced material: peripheral blood, taken after recovery from COVID-19. The receptor source for this set is a human donor who had recovered from COVID-19.

The chain links TRBV9 to TRBJ2-2, with 8 bases that match TRBD1. Germline trimming cut 0 bases from V and 1 base from J; bases unmatched to any gene: 14. From germline, CDR1 is SGDLS and CDR2 YYNGEE. This CDR3 has 20 amino acids. Here the CDR3 reads CASSVDLERGGTGNTGELFF. Written as DNA, the CDR3 is TGTGCCAGCAGCGTAGATTTAGAGAGGGGCGGGACAGGGAACACCGGGGAGCTGTTTTTT.

V gene TRBV12-3 or TRBV12-4 combines with J gene TRBJ1-1; D remains ambiguous. The V gene lost 3 bases and the J gene lost 7 bases, with 12 bases spanning the gap. The CDR3 loop spans 13 amino acids. DNA of the CDR3: TGTGCCAGCAGTTTGGTAGAGGCCCTTGAAGCTTTCTTT. This translates into CASSLVEALEAFF.

The gene calls are TRBV7-3 and TRBJ2-3; the match to TRBD2 covers 11 bases. CDR1 and CDR2 from the germline V gene are SGHTA and FQGTGA. V was clipped by 4 bases and J by 2 bases; unmatched bases: 11. The CDR3 loop spans 18 amino acids. For the CDR3, the DNA is TGTGCCAGCAGCTCCGGCCGCACTAGCGGGGGCCCCACAGATACGCAGTATTTT. Translated: CASSSGRTSGGPTDTQYF.

Concerning this clone itself: Different DNA sequences within this sample yield the same CDR3. The V and J genes are TRBV4-3 and TRBJ1-2; D is uncertain. Germline-derived CDR1 and CDR2 are LGHNA and YSLEER. Between the trimmed V and J ends, which lost 1 base and 3 bases, there was a span of 9 bases. The CDR3 has 14 amino acids. CDR3 residues: CASSQGGGYYGYTF. DNA for the CDR3: TGCGCCAGCAGCCAAGGTGGAGGGTACTATGGCTACACCTTC.

This chain links TRBV12-5 with TRBJ2-5; D tentatively reads TRBD1 or TRBD2 (5 bases each). V gave up 6 bases and J gave up 3 bases, with 5 bases separating them. Germline values: CDR1 LGHNT, CDR2 FRNRAP. The CDR3 extends over 11 amino acids. The DNA for the CDR3 is TGTGCTAGTGGGGGGGAAGAGACCCAGTACTTC. Its protein is CASGGEETQYF.

A single count supports this clone. This chain's CDR3 is CASKGLAGASSYNEQFF. The CDR3 bases are TGCGCCAGCAAGGGACTAGCGGGCGCGAGCTCCTACAATGAGCAGTTCTTC. The chain recombines TRBV10-2 with TRBJ2-1, with TRBD2 matching 12 bases. The CDR3 consists of 17 residues. The germline gives CDR1 WSHSY, CDR2 SAAADI. J lost 0 bases, V lost 7 bases, and 7 bases had no gene match.

The V gene is TRBV2, the J gene TRBJ1-1, with 8 bases aligning to TRBD1. Per the germline V gene, CDR1 is SNHLY and CDR2 is FYNNEI. The ends lost 5 bases at V and 4 bases at J; junction bases unmatched: 0. This CDR3 region has 12 residues. CDR3: CASSTGGTEAFF. The CDR3 DNA follows: TGTGCCAGCAGTACAGGGGGCACTGAAGCTTTCTTT.

The V and J genes are TRBV4-2 and TRBJ1-3; TRBD1 aligns across 8 bases. The germline gives CDR1 LGHNA, CDR2 YNFKEQ. CDR3 length: 14 residues. V shed 0 bases, J shed 7 bases, and the junction held 2 bases outside the gene matches. Here the CDR3 reads CASSQEGQDNTIYF. CDR3 nucleotides: TGTGCCAGCAGCCAAGAGGGACAGGATAACACCATATATTTT.

The genes are TRBV2 and TRBJ2-3; D assignment may be TRBD1 or TRBD2 (6 bases each). The ends were cut back, 5 bases at V and 2 bases at J, with 14 bases in the middle. Germline CDR1 SNHLY, CDR2 FYNNEI. This CDR3 is built from 15 residues. The CDR3, as DNA: TGTGCCAGCAGTCAAGGGGGGACGAACACAGATACGCAGTATTTT. Translating gives CASSQGGTNTDTQYF.

J is TRBJ1-4 and V is TRBV27; 9 nucleotides match TRBD1. Germline CDR1 and CDR2: MNHEY and SMNVEV (reference sequence). The CDR3 is made up of 15 amino acids. V lost 6 bases to trimming and J lost 8 bases; unmatched junction nucleotides: 10. The CDR3 DNA is TGTGCCAGCAGCACAACAGGGGGCCCTGGGGAAAAACTGTTTTTT. Its translation: CASSTTGGPGEKLFF.

The chain recombines TRBV4-1 with TRBJ1-2; tentatively, D is TRBD1 (5 bases). The CDR3 covers 17 residues. Trimming removed 6 bases from V and 4 bases from J, with 24 bases in between. Germline CDR1 reads MGHRA; CDR2 reads YSYEKL. CDR3 in DNA: TGCGCCAGCAGTCACCCGACAGTCCTCCGGGAGGGCTATGGCTACACCTTC. Translation gives CASSHPTVLREGYGYTF.

The chain recombines TRBV5-1 with TRBJ1-3, with TRBD1 identical over 7 bases. The germline CDR1 and CDR2 sequences are SGHRS and YFSETQ. This CDR3 region has 18 residues. The V segment lost 0 bases and the J segment 5 bases; nucleotides outside the gene matches: 14. The CDR3 DNA is TGCGCCAGCAGCTTGGGGGGCCCGGGGACAGCAAGTCGAAACACCATATATTTT. Its translation: CASSLGGPGTASRNTIYF.

This clone was detected once. The chain uses TRBV10-2 and TRBJ1-2; weak D call: TRBD1 (6 bases). Trimming took 6 bases from V and 4 from J, leaving 15 bases between them. CDR1 is WSHSY, CDR2 SAAADI, per germline. The CDR3 has 14 amino acids. CDR3 nucleotides: TGCGCCAGCAGGTACAGGGTCGTAGGCTATGGCTACACCTTC. It is translated as CASRYRVVGYGYTF.

This chain's CDR3 is CASSLTAIMNTEAFF. DNA of the CDR3: TGTGCCAGCAGCTTGACCGCAATCATGAACACTGAAGCTTTCTTT. V usage is TRBV7-2 and J usage is TRBJ1-1; D gene ambiguous. The CDR3 loop spans 15 amino acids. Germline V gene lookup returns CDR1 SGHTA and CDR2 FQGNSA. Deletions cut 3 bases from V and 0 bases from J, with 11 bases between.

This clone has only a few counts. CDR3 coding DNA: TGTGCCAGCAGCTTGGGACAGTTTCGGAATTCACCCCTCCACTTT. This translates into CASSLGQFRNSPLHF. The rearrangement uses TRBV5-4 and TRBJ1-6, with D maybe TRBD1 (5 bases). CDR1 is SGHNT, CDR2 YYREEE, per germline (reference sequence). The CDR3 is 15 amino acids. Trimming left V 0 bases short and J 7 bases short, with 11 bases between.

The V and J genes are TRBV7-9 and TRBJ1-5; D is perhaps TRBD1 (6 bases). Germline V CDR1 and CDR2: SEHNR, FQNEAQ (reference sequence). Trimming removed 5 bases at V and 4 bases at J, with 15 bases between. CDR3 size: 15 residues. This chain's CDR3 is CASSQVGGPNQPQHF. The CDR3 nucleotides are TGTGCCAGCAGCCAGGTCGGGGGCCCTAATCAGCCCCAGCATTTT.

The chain combines TRBV11-2 with TRBJ2-7, with 7 bases matching TRBD1. Germline V lookup: CDR1 SGHAT, CDR2 FQNNGV. V lost 5 bases to trimming and J lost 5 bases; unmatched junction nucleotides: 12. The CDR3 is made up of 15 amino acids. The CDR3 DNA is TGTGCCAGCAGCCTCCCCGGCAGGGGGTGGAACGAGCAGTACTTC. Amino acids: CASSLPGRGWNEQYF. Using reference TRBV11-2 and TRBJ2-7 for the parts outside the CDR3, the full variable domain is EAGVAQSPRYKIIEKRQSVAFWCNPISGHATLYWYQQILGQGPKLLIQFQNNGVVDDSQLPKDRFSAERLKGVDSTLKIQPAKLEDSAVYLCASSLPGRGWNEQYFGPGTRLTVT.

The rearrangement uses TRBV29-1 and TRBJ1-1; the match to TRBD1 covers 10 bases. Germline V gene data show CDR1 as SQVTM and CDR2 as ANQGSEA. J was trimmed by 0 bases and V by 6 bases; bases with no gene match: 4. The CDR3 runs to 14 residues. The CDR3 here is CSVRQGAMNTEAFF. The CDR3 bases are TGCAGCGTGAGACAGGGGGCGATGAACACTGAAGCTTTCTTT. The variable domain in full, completed from reference TRBV29-1 and TRBJ1-1, reads SAVISQKPSRDICQRGTSLTIQCQVDSQVTMMFWYRQQPGQSLTLIATANQGSEATYESGFVIDKFPISRPNLTFSTLTVSNMSPEDSSIYLCSVRQGAMNTEAFFGQGTRLTVV.

J is TRBJ2-1 and V is TRBV10-2; 13 nucleotides align to TRBD2. The ends lost 6 bases at V and 4 bases at J; junction bases unmatched: 3. The CDR3 length is 15 residues. Germline loops: CDR1 WSHSY, CDR2 SAAADI. CDR3 amino acids: CASSGLAGAYNEQFF. The CDR3, as DNA: TGCGCCAGCAGCGGACTAGCGGGGGCTTACAATGAGCAGTTCTTC.

The chain has TRBV2 and TRBJ1-1; 10 nucleotides align to TRBD1. The CDR3 is made up of 15 amino acids. Germline V lookup: CDR1 SNHLY, CDR2 FYNNEI. V was clipped by 6 bases and J by 7 bases; unmatched bases: 11. The CDR3 loop reads CASRYDRGPEFEAFF. CDR3 nucleotide sequence: TGTGCCAGCAGGTATGACAGGGGGCCGGAATTTGAAGCTTTCTTT.

The rearrangement joins TRBV19 to TRBJ2-1; TRBD2 agrees at 8 bases. There are 13 residues in the CDR3. The germline gives CDR1 LNHDA, CDR2 SQIVND (reference sequence). V dropped 6 bases and J dropped 7; count of bases not matched to a gene: 5. CDR3 sequence reads: CASSRRGDNEQFF. The CDR3 nucleotides are TGTGCCAGTAGCCGGCGGGGGGATAATGAGCAGTTCTTC.

The chain uses TRBV5-1 and TRBJ1-4; no clear D gene. The CDR3 extends over 15 amino acids. Trimming removed 5 bases from V and 0 bases from J, with 11 bases in between. The germline gives CDR1 SGHRS, CDR2 YFSETQ. The CDR3 sequence: CASRPVGATNEKLFF. The CDR3 nucleotides read TGCGCCAGCAGACCCGTTGGGGCAACTAATGAAAAACTGTTTTTT.

The chain couples TRBV10-3 to TRBJ2-3, with D unclear. CDR1 ENHRY and CDR2 SYGVKD come from the germline V gene. The CDR3 loop spans 12 amino acids. Trimming stripped 8 bases from V and 0 bases from J, with 6 bases between. CDR3 sequence (DNA): TGTGCCATCGGCCCGAGCACAGATACGCAGTATTTT. The encoded protein is CAIGPSTDTQYF.